The next 2 T cell receptor beta chains were all read from a single sample in a study of identical twins. TCRdb itself ran the 5' RACE reads through MiXCR, one entry per CDR3 protein. The repertoire has around 450,000 distinct CDR3 sequences, 14% of them found once; the top ten carry about 0.53%. The same sample was also used in a study of yellow fever vaccine responses in identical twins.

The source material was CD4+ T cells sorted from blood. The source is a woman younger than 30 in good health.

The table lists this clonotype with a few counts. The V call is TRBV29-1, the J call TRBJ2-7, with no clear D. From germline, CDR1 is SQVTM and CDR2 ANQGSEA. The CDR3 length is 11 residues. Between the trimmed V and J ends, which lost 3 bases and 3 bases, there was a span of 6 bases. CDR3 DNA: TGCAGCGTTGATACCCGCTACGAGCAGTACTTC. This encodes CSVDTRYEQYF.

V and J are TRBV6-4 and TRBJ2-3; D gene unclear. Between the trimmed V and J ends, which lost 0 bases and 1 base, there was a span of 11 bases. This CDR3 has 16 amino acids. Per germline, CDR1 MRHNA and CDR2 SNTAGT. CDR3 sequence (DNA): TGTGCCAGCAGTGACTCGTGGGCAACCGGCACAGATACGCAGTATTTT. Amino acid sequence: CASSDSWATGTDTQYF.